The clone carrying this TCR beta chain was detected only a few times. The target antigen is unknown. The CDR3 is 14 residues long. From germline, CDR1 is SNHLY and CDR2 FYNNEI. V lost 3 bases and J lost 7, with 15 bases in between. The data were obtained in a study of T cell repertoires in cytomegalovirus infection. TCRdb ran MiXCR on the reads and lists one entry per CDR3 protein. The sample includes 700,000 to 900,000 distinct CDR3 sequences, around 29% seen only once; the top ten take under 15%. The J gene is TRBJ1-1, the V gene TRBV2; the D is unclear. The sequencing used cultured CD8+ T cells from PBMCs, collected from culture after CMV antigen stimulation. This TCR came from a human donor in good health (CMV status not recorded). Some clones in this sample may be carry-over from other donors' samples. The CDR3 region has the DNA TGTGCCAGCAGTGATGAAGGGTACGACGATGAAGCTTTCTTT. Translated, it gives CASSDEGYDDEAFF.